Listed here are 12 T cell receptor beta chains from one sample, sequenced in a study of OX40 agonist ivuxolimab in advanced cancers. The assay was immunoSEQ multiplex PCR, and TCRdb's table has in-frame clones only and misses some. The profile shows tens of thousands of clones, 80% to 85% of them singletons. The sequenced sample was CD4+ or CD8+ T cells sorted from blood, obtained in a trial of the OX40 agonist ivuxolimab. These receptor sequences come from an adult with an advanced solid tumor such as melanoma, head and neck, liver or kidney cancer.

The chain carries TRBV5-4 and TRBJ1-4, with D possibly matching TRBD1 (5 bases). Trimming took 4 bases from V and 0 from J, leaving 10 bases between them. The CDR3 is 15 amino acids. Germline V gene data show CDR1 as SGHNT and CDR2 as YYREEE (reference sequence). CDR3 region: CASSIGTATNEKLFF. DNA of the CDR3: TGTGCCAGCAGCATCGGGACGGCAACTAATGAAAAACTGTTTTTT.

The gene calls are TRBV7-9 and TRBJ1-2; D gene ambiguous. Trimming took off 0 bases at V and 4 bases at J, with 18 bases between the two ends. This CDR3 spans 17 amino acids. Germline V gives CDR1 SEHNR, CDR2 FQNEAQ (reference sequence). CDR3 loop: CASSLATATINLYGYTF. The CDR3 nucleotides are TGTGCCAGCAGCTTAGCCACAGCGACGATTAATCTCTATGGCTACACCTTC.

The J gene is TRBJ1-1, the V gene TRBV30; a weak D match, TRBD1 (5 bases). This CDR3 has 13 amino acids. Germline loops: CDR1 GTSNPN, CDR2 SVGIG (reference sequence). V was trimmed by 4 bases and J by 6 bases, leaving 15 bases between them. The DNA for the CDR3 is TGTGCCTGGAAGGGGCCCCTCGGGGCTGAAGCTTTCTTT. Its translation: CAWKGPLGAEAFF.

This clone was recorded only once. The V gene is TRBV5-1, the J gene TRBJ2-6; 7 positions match TRBD1. The CDR3 has 17 amino acids. Germline loops: CDR1 SGHRS, CDR2 YFSETQ. Germline trimming cut 4 bases from V and 0 bases from J; bases unmatched to any gene: 7. The CDR3 DNA reads TGCGCCAGCAGCGGCGACGGGACAGTCTCTGGGGCCAACGTCCTGACTTTC. This translates into CASSGDGTVSGANVLTF.

V usage is TRBV5-1 and J usage is TRBJ2-1; tentative D call: TRBD2 (5 bases). The V end lost 0 bases, the J end lost 6 bases, and 10 bases lay between the germline ends. CDR1 is SGHRS and CDR2 is YFSETQ in the germline V gene. The CDR3 contains 14 residues. DNA for the CDR3: TGCGCCAGCAGCTTGGCTCTAGCCCCCAATGAGCAGTTCTTC. Protein sequence: CASSLALAPNEQFF.

This chain connects TRBV9 to TRBJ2-7; D is unclear. Germline CDR1 and CDR2: SGDLS and YYNGEE. V lost 4 bases and J 2 bases, leaving 16 bases between the germline ends. The CDR3 is 15 amino acids. Here the CDR3 DNA reads TGTGCCAGCAGCCCGGCGGCAGGCGATACCTACGAGCAGTACTTC. Translating it yields CASSPAAGDTYEQYF.

This chain links TRBV6-1 with TRBJ1-5, with D perhaps TRBD1 (5 bases). CDR3 length: 13 residues. Germline V lookup: CDR1 MNHNS, CDR2 SASEGT. V dropped 8 bases and J dropped 4 bases, with 12 bases sitting between them. In DNA, the CDR3 is TGTGCCAGCCGGGACGGTACTAATCAGCCCCAGCATTTT. Its translation is CASRDGTNQPQHF.

The chain recombines TRBV6-4 with TRBJ1-1; no clear D. Germline loops: CDR1 MRHNA, CDR2 SNTAGT. V shed 6 bases and J shed 7 bases, with 9 bases lying between them. The CDR3 length is 11 residues. The CDR3 DNA reads as TGTGCCAGCAGAACACCCGGTGAAGCTTTCTTT. Residues: CASRTPGEAFF.

This clone was seen just once. The chain couples TRBV7-6 to TRBJ2-5; TRBD2 is a possible D gene (6 bases). The CDR3 loop spans 16 amino acids. In germline, CDR1 is SGHVS, CDR2 FNYEAQ. Trimming removed 5 bases at V and 5 bases at J, with 21 bases between. The CDR3 sequence: CASSPRSGHGGETQYF. Written as DNA, the CDR3 is TGTGCCAGCAGCCCCCGTTCAGGCCACGGAGGGGAGACCCAGTACTTC.

This chain links TRBV7-2 with TRBJ1-5; 8 bases line up with TRBD1. Per germline, CDR1 SGHTA and CDR2 FQGNSA. V dropped 5 bases and J dropped 7; count of bases not matched to a gene: 7. This CDR3 has 14 amino acids. CDR3 in amino acids: CASSPTGGGQPQHF. DNA of the CDR3: TGTGCCAGCAGCCCTACAGGGGGTGGGCAGCCCCAGCATTTT.

This rearrangement joins TRBV7-2 to TRBJ1-1; no firm D call. CDR3 length: 17 amino acids. V was trimmed by 4 bases and J by 3 bases, leaving 21 bases between them. Per the germline V gene, CDR1 is SGHTA and CDR2 is FQGNSA. CDR3 protein: CASSSNRAQAAYTEAFF. DNA of the CDR3: TGTGCCAGCAGCTCGAATAGGGCCCAAGCGGCCTACACTGAAGCTTTCTTT.

V usage is TRBV6-4 and J usage is TRBJ1-2, with D perhaps matching TRBD1 (6 bases). The V end lost 0 bases, the J end lost 0 bases, and 8 bases lay between the germline ends. CDR3 length: 15 residues. CDR1 MRHNA and CDR2 SNTAGT come from the germline V gene. CDR3 loop: CASSDSGQPNYGYTF. CDR3 sequence (DNA): TGTGCCAGCAGTGACTCTGGACAGCCTAACTATGGCTACACCTTC.